The rows below give T cell receptor beta chains drawn from one sample of a study of graft-versus-host responses after intestinal transplantation. Produced via immunoSEQ multiplex PCR; TCRdb's table is partial and in-frame only. The sample records around 97,000 clones, roughly 93% being singletons. These TCRs' antigens remain unknown. Here the sequenced sample was unstimulated CD8+ T cells sorted from spleen or lymph node cells, taken before intestinal transplant. These receptors all come from a human donor who received an intestinal transplant. The CDR3 runs from the conserved cysteine through the conserved F or W.

V gene,J gene,CDR3 protein
TRBV6-5,TRBJ2-1,CASSARGAYNEQFF
TRBV6-1,TRBJ2-7,CASREVMTGFSHYEQYF
TRBV19,TRBJ1-1,CASFGGTEAFF
TRBV6-5,TRBJ1-5,CASSPGPYQPQHF
TRBV9,TRBJ1-1,CASSVATGNTEAFF
TRBV7-6,TRBJ2-7,CASSKGTLYEQYF
TRBV7-8,TRBJ2-5,CASSLFPREGETQYF
TRBV12-5,TRBJ1-3,CASGWSKNTIYF
TRBV13,TRBJ1-1,CASSLPLNTEAFF
TRBV5-1,TRBJ2-1,CASSSLDSNEQFF
TRBV7-9,TRBJ2-1,CASSLDVAKHEQFF
TRBV7-9,TRBJ1-1,CASGLGKNTEAFF
TRBV14,TRBJ2-7,CASSDDSGKEQYF
TRBV19,TRBJ1-3,CASSILSAGFSGNTIYF
TRBV5-6,TRBJ2-7,CASTPPGPPYEQYF
TRBV9,TRBJ2-5,CASSVESQRGPGETQYF
TRBV19,TRBJ1-1,CASSIDGSARSEAFF
TRBV7-9,TRBJ1-6,CASSPTMDTGGYLALHF